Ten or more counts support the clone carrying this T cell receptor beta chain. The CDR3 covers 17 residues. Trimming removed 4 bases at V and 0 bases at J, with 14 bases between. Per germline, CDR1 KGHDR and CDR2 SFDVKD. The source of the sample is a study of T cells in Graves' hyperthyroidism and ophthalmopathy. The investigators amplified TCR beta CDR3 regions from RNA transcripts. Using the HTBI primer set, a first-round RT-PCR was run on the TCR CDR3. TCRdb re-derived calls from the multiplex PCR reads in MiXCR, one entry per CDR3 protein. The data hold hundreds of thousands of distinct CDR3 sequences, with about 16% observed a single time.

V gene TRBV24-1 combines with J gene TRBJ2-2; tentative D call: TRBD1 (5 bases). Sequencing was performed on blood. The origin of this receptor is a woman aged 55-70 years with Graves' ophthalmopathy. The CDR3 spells CATSDPQGGANTGELFF. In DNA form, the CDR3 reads TGTGCCACCAGTGACCCCCAGGGTGGCGCGAACACCGGGGAGCTGTTTTTT.